One sample yielded the 24 T cell receptor beta chains listed below, sequenced in a study of blood T cell repertoires in COVID-19. Using immunoSEQ multiplex PCR, the repertoire was profiled, and TCRdb retains in-frame clones only, with some absent. In the table there are about 140,000 clones, around four fifths of which are singletons. The sample was peripheral blood. The receptor set was obtained from a human donor in a cohort sampled during active COVID-19.

The chain uses TRBV30 and TRBJ2-3; no reliable D call. V lost 5 bases to trimming and J lost 6 bases, with 12 bases between them. This CDR3 comprises 12 residues. The germline V gene encodes CDR1 GTSNPN and CDR2 SVGIG (reference sequence). The CDR3 bases are TGTGCCTGGTGCAGACAATTGGATACGCAGTATTTT. Amino acid sequence: CAWCRQLDTQYF.

The rearrangement joins TRBV27 to TRBJ1-6, with 7 bases aligning to TRBD1. V was clipped by 0 bases and J by 10 bases; unmatched bases: 9. The CDR3 covers 16 residues. CDR1 and CDR2 (germline): MNHEY, SMNVEV (reference sequence). The CDR3 loop reads CASSLSMAGGSSPLHF. In nucleotides, the CDR3 is TGTGCCAGCAGTTTATCGATGGCAGGGGGATCATCACCCCTCCACTTT.

CDR3 DNA sequence: TGTGCCAGCAGCTTAGGACAGGTCAAGGCAGATACGCAGTATTTT. Amino acids: CASSLGQVKADTQYF. The chain combines TRBV7-3 with TRBJ2-3; TRBD1 agrees at 7 bases. The CDR3 sequence is 15 residues long. The ends lost 2 bases at V and 4 bases at J; junction bases unmatched: 6. Germline assignment: CDR1 SGHTA and CDR2 FQGTGA.

This rearrangement joins TRBV29-1 to TRBJ2-7, with 8 bases matching TRBD1. This CDR3 has 13 residues. The V segment lost 4 bases and the J segment 4 bases; nucleotides outside the gene matches: 6. Germline V gene sequence: CDR1 SQVTM, CDR2 ANQGSEA. In DNA form, the CDR3 reads TGCAGCGTTGGTAGACAGGGGAAATACGAGCAGTACTTC. This codes for CSVGRQGKYEQYF.

This clone was recorded only once. The CDR3 spells CASSSSVSPGLRSYNEQFF. The CDR3 DNA reads as TGTGCCAGCAGCTCGTCGGTATCTCCTGGGCTTCGCTCCTACAATGAGCAGTTCTTC. The rearrangement links TRBV7-9 to TRBJ2-1; D call uncertain. CDR1 is SEHNR and CDR2 is FQNEAQ in the germline V gene (reference sequence). Trimming cost V 4 bases and J 0 bases, with 22 bases left between them. This CDR3 is built from 19 residues.

The chain combines TRBV18 with TRBJ2-5; D gene uncertain. This CDR3 region has 15 residues. Between the trimmed V and J ends, which lost 0 bases and 5 bases, there was a span of 13 bases. CDR1 and CDR2 from the germline V gene are KGHSH and LQKENI. The CDR3 nucleotides are TGTGCCAGCTCACCACCGGTTATGGTCCGGGAGACCCAGTACTTC. This sequence encodes CASSPPVMVRETQYF. Based on the CDR3 plus reference TRBV18 and TRBJ2-5, the full variable domain is NAGVMQNPRHLVRRRGQEARLRCSPMKGHSHVYWYRQLPEEGLKFMVYLQKENIIDESGMPKERFSAEFPKEGPSILRIQQVVRGDSAAYFCASSPPVMVRETQYFGPGTRLLVL.

About this clone itself: At one boundary the junction diverges from the germline segment, which might be a read error. This chain joins TRBV7-7 and TRBJ2-1, with D tentatively TRBD1 (5 bases). This CDR3 has 15 residues. Germline V lookup: CDR1 SSHAT, CDR2 FNYEAQ (reference sequence). The CDR3 nucleotides are TGTGCTAGCAGCTTTCTAGGGGCCAGTTACGATGAGCAGTTCTTC. Amino acid sequence: CASSFLGASYDEQFF. Together with reference TRBV7-7 and TRBJ2-1, the CDR3 gives the full variable domain: GAGVSQSPRYKVTKRGQDVTLRCDPISSHATLYWYQQALGQGPEFLTYFNYEAQPDKSGLPSDRFSAERPEGSISTLTIQRTEQRDSAMYRCASSFLGASYDEQFFGPGTRLTVL.

The chain recombines TRBV3-1 (or the pseudogene TRBV3-2) with TRBJ2-1, with TRBD2 matching over 10 bases. The CDR3 sequence is 15 residues long. The germline V gene encodes CDR1 LGHDT and CDR2 YNNKEL (reference sequence). The trim removed 1 base at V and 16 bases at J, leaving 13 bases unmatched. This CDR3 reads CASSQGSLAGASQFF. CDR3 sequence (DNA): TGTGCCAGCAGCCAAGGATCGCTAGCGGGAGCCAGCCAATTCTTC.

This chain joins TRBV18 and TRBJ1-1, with D hard to call. The V gene's germline CDR1 is KGHSH and CDR2 LQKENI. The ends were cut back, 5 bases at V and 1 base at J, with 8 bases in the middle. The length of the CDR3 is 13 residues. The CDR3 DNA reads as TGTGCCAGCTCATACAGCAAGAACACTGAAGCTTTCTTT. Amino acids: CASSYSKNTEAFF. Looking up the rest from reference TRBV18 and TRBJ1-1 gives the full variable domain: NAGVMQNPRHLVRRRGQEARLRCSPMKGHSHVYWYRQLPEEGLKFMVYLQKENIIDESGMPKERFSAEFPKEGPSILRIQQVVRGDSAAYFCASSYSKNTEAFFGQGTRLTVV.

The rearrangement uses TRBV28 and TRBJ1-4, with 9 bases that match TRBD1. The CDR3 runs 14 residues. In germline, CDR1 is MDHEN, CDR2 SYDVKM. Losses at the gene ends were 7 bases for V and 7 bases for J; bases not matched to a gene: 7. CDR3 coding DNA: TGTGCCAGCACCCGGTGGACAGGGGTTGAAAAACTGTTTTTT. It translates to CASTRWTGVEKLFF.

The rearrangement uses TRBV3-1 (or the pseudogene TRBV3-2) and TRBJ2-2; 9 nucleotides match TRBD2. The V gene end was trimmed by 0 bases and the J gene end by 4 bases; junction bases not matched to a gene: 6. CDR3 size: 17 residues. Germline CDR1 and CDR2: LGHDT and YNNKEL (reference sequence). The CDR3 DNA follows: TGTGCCAGCAGCCAAGATTGGCTAGCGGGAAGCACCGGGGAGCTGTTTTTT. Translation gives CASSQDWLAGSTGELFF.

This chain connects TRBV19 to TRBJ1-2; 10 bases match TRBD1. With V trimmed by 7 bases and J by 3 bases, 11 bases remained unmatched. The V gene's germline CDR1 is LNHDA and CDR2 SQIVND (reference sequence). The CDR3 contains 16 residues. The CDR3 coding sequence is TGTGCCAGTACCACGGGACAGGGGCGCAAACACTATGGCTACACCTTC. Its translation is CASTTGQGRKHYGYTF.

V usage is TRBV15 and J usage is TRBJ2-3; 15 bases line up with TRBD2. The CDR3 spans 17 residues. V lost 5 bases and J lost 0; bases outside the gene matches: 3. Germline V gene data show CDR1 as LNHNV and CDR2 as YYDKDF (reference sequence). The CDR3 sequence is CATSGTSGRPSTDTQYF. CDR3 bases: TGTGCCACCAGCGGGACTAGCGGGAGGCCTAGCACAGATACGCAGTATTTT.

The chain couples TRBV6-6 to TRBJ2-1, with 9 positions matching TRBD2. This CDR3 is 15 amino acids long. The trim removed 5 bases at V and 7 bases at J, leaving 9 bases unmatched. CDR1 MNHNY and CDR2 SVGAGI come from the germline V gene (reference sequence). The CDR3 region has the DNA TGTGCCAGCAGTAAATCTAGCGGGGAGAGGAATGAGCAGTTCTTC. It encodes CASSKSSGERNEQFF.

The rearrangement joins TRBV13 to TRBJ1-1, with D perhaps matching TRBD1 (5 bases). CDR3 length: 15 amino acids. Looked up from germline, CDR1 is PRHDT and CDR2 is FYEKMQ (reference sequence). The germline V and J ends were trimmed by 5 bases and 4 bases, with 17 bases remaining between them. The chain's CDR3 is CASSRDPAGSTEAFF. The DNA of the CDR3 is TGTGCCAGCAGCCGGGACCCCGCGGGGAGCACTGAAGCTTTCTTT.

The chain links TRBV19 to TRBJ1-5; unclear D gene. The V and J ends lost 3 bases and 2 bases respectively, with 8 bases between them. The CDR3 runs to 14 residues. Germline CDR1 reads LNHDA; CDR2 reads SQIVND (reference sequence). The CDR3 DNA reads as TGTGCCAGTAGTATCGTTAGCGGCAATCAGCCCCAGCATTTT. Amino acids: CASSIVSGNQPQHF.

This clone has more than one count but fewer than ten. The genes are TRBV5-1 and TRBJ2-5; 13 bases are shared with TRBD2. Germline lookup yields CDR1 SGHRS and CDR2 YFSETQ. V lost 0 bases, J lost 4 bases, and 0 bases stayed unmatched. CDR3 length: 15 amino acids. CDR3 coding DNA: TGCGCCAGCAGCTTGGGGACTAGCGGGGGAGAGACCCAGTACTTC. Protein product: CASSLGTSGGETQYF.

The CDR3: CASSLNPGSAAVDTQYF. The CDR3 bases are TGTGCCAGCAGCTTAAACCCCGGGAGCGCGGCGGTCGATACGCAGTATTTT. The chain has TRBV7-3 and TRBJ2-3, with D maybe TRBD2 (6 bases). CDR1 and CDR2 (germline): SGHTA, FQGTGA. V was clipped by 1 base and J by 6 bases, with 20 bases between them. This CDR3 contains 17 residues.

The chain recombines TRBV6-5 with TRBJ2-1, with TRBD1 identical over 9 bases. Germline assignment: CDR1 MNHEY and CDR2 SVGAGI. V was clipped by 4 bases and J by 9 bases; unmatched bases: 7. This CDR3 comprises 14 residues. The CDR3 loop is CASSSNTGGLEQFF. DNA for the CDR3: TGTGCCAGCAGTTCAAATACAGGGGGCCTTGAGCAGTTCTTC.

The rearrangement links TRBV29-1 to TRBJ2-1; 14 bases map to TRBD2. The ends lost 5 bases at V and 10 bases at J; junction bases unmatched: 7. The CDR3 contains 14 residues. CDR1 and CDR2 from the germline V gene are SQVTM and ANQGSEA. Here the CDR3 reads CSVTGLAGDIEQFF. DNA for the CDR3: TGCAGCGTTACGGGACTAGCGGGAGATATCGAGCAGTTCTTC.

This clone appeared a single time. The rearrangement links TRBV27 to TRBJ2-2; tentative D call: TRBD2 (6 bases). This CDR3 has 15 amino acids. Trimming removed 5 bases at V and 4 bases at J, with 14 bases between. CDR1 and CDR2 (germline): MNHEY, SMNVEV (reference sequence). The CDR3: CASSSTGLLTGELFF. The CDR3 DNA is TGTGCCAGCAGTAGCACGGGACTTCTCACCGGGGAGCTGTTTTTT.

The chain combines TRBV6-6 with TRBJ2-7, with TRBD2 identical over 12 bases. Germline V CDR1 and CDR2: MNHNY, SVGAGI (reference sequence). This CDR3 has 15 residues. Unmatched junction bases numbered 3, after V lost 6 bases and J lost 0 bases. For the CDR3, the DNA is TGTGCCAGCAGAGCGACTAGCGGGAGCTCCTACGAGCAGTACTTC. Translating gives CASRATSGSSYEQYF.

The chain is built from TRBV28 and TRBJ2-5, with a possible D match to TRBD1 (5 bases). Trimming shortened V by 1 base and J by 3 bases, and 12 bases separated the two germline ends. Germline values: CDR1 MDHEN, CDR2 SYDVKM. The CDR3 contains 15 residues. The CDR3, as DNA: TGTGCCAGCAGTTTATTTGGGGCCACGGAAGAGACCCAGTACTTC. This sequence encodes CASSLFGATEETQYF.

This clone was seen a single time. The chain couples TRBV6-5 to TRBJ2-7; no firm D call. V was pared by 4 bases and J by 7 bases, with 14 bases between. CDR1 and CDR2 from the germline V gene are MNHEY and SVGAGI. The CDR3 runs to 13 residues. The CDR3 bases are TGTGCCAGCAGTTCCCTGCGGCCTCCGGAGCAGTACTTC. It translates to CASSSLRPPEQYF.